The rows below give T cell receptor beta chains drawn from one sample of a study of blood T cell repertoires in COVID-19. The table came from immunoSEQ multiplex PCR; TCRdb's copy has only in-frame clones and leaves some out. The data hold approximately 470,000 clones, with over 75% observed a single time. The source material was peripheral blood. These receptors originate from a human donor in a cohort sampled during active COVID-19. Both conserved end residues are part of each CDR3. A D gene is named only where the DNA matches it firmly. Expanded clones get a size class; other rows say once, few or many, or leave the size out.

D gene	CDR3 length	V gene	clone size	J gene	CDR3 protein	CDR3 DNA
TRBD2	17	TRBV25-1	.	TRBJ2-1	CASSEVAGGPSYNEQFF	TGTGCCAGCAGTGAAGTAGCGGGAGGTCCCTCCTACAATGAGCAGTTCTTC
TRBD2	18	TRBV9	.	TRBJ2-2	CASSVALGLAGDGGELFF	TGTGCCAGCAGCGTAGCTCTAGGTCTAGCGGGAGACGGCGGGGAGCTGTTTTTT
.	14	TRBV15	.	TRBJ2-7	CATSTRTQAYEQYF	TGTGCCACCAGCACGCGGACTCAAGCCTACGAGCAGTACTTC
TRBD1	14	TRBV25-1	.	TRBJ2-2	CASTDRQGPGELFF	TGTGCCAGCACTGATAGACAGGGCCCCGGGGAGCTGTTTTTT
TRBD2	21	TRBV3-1/TRBV3-2	.	TRBJ2-1	CASSPGTSGRTWGSSYNEQFF	TGTGCCAGCAGCCCGGGGACTAGCGGGAGAACTTGGGGGAGCTCCTACAATGAGCAGTTCTTC
TRBD2	14	TRBV9	.	TRBJ2-1	CASSVAGGNNEQFF	TGTGCCAGCAGCGTAGCGGGAGGGAACAATGAGCAGTTCTTC
TRBD1	14	TRBV18	.	TRBJ1-5	CASSPGTVNQPQHF	TGTGCCAGCTCACCGGGGACAGTTAATCAGCCCCAGCATTTT
.	13	TRBV3-1/TRBV3-2	.	TRBJ1-1	CASSRRGGAEAFF	TGTGCCAGCAGCCGGCGGGGGGGAGCTGAAGCTTTCTTT
TRBD1	13	TRBV29-1	once	TRBJ1-1	CSVGTGMNTEAFF	TGCAGCGTCGGGACAGGGATGAACACTGAAGCTTTCTTT
TRBD2	15	TRBV30	once	TRBJ2-7	CAWSVVQRGSYEQYF	TGTGCCTGGAGCGTCGTACAGCGGGGATCCTACGAGCAGTACTTC
TRBD1	15	TRBV5-1	few	TRBJ1-6	CASSPKGQANSPLHF	TGCGCCAGCAGCCCAAAGGGACAGGCAAATTCACCCCTCCACTTT
.	13	TRBV6-5	.	TRBJ2-7	CASGATGAYEQYF	TGTGCCAGCGGGGCGACGGGGGCCTACGAGCAGTACTTC
.	10	TRBV10-2	.	TRBJ2-7	CASRQGEQYF	TGCGCCAGCCGTCAGGGCGAGCAGTACTTC
TRBD1	13	TRBV5-5	.	TRBJ2-7	CASSRTGPYEQYF	TGTGCCAGCAGTCGGACAGGGCCCTACGAGCAGTACTTC
.	15	TRBV19	.	TRBJ2-1	CASSSSRQVNNEQFF	TGTGCCAGCAGTTCGTCTCGACAGGTAAACAATGAGCAGTTCTTC
.	14	TRBV25-1	.	TRBJ1-5	CASSEYGKNQPQHF	TGTGCCAGCAGTGAATATGGCAAGAATCAGCCCCAGCATTTT
.	13	TRBV7-9	.	TRBJ1-2	CASSFAGNYGYTF	TGTGCCAGCAGCTTTGCCGGGAACTATGGCTACACCTTC
TRBD1	14	TRBV27	.	TRBJ1-6	CASSWDRAISPLHF	TGTGCCAGCAGCTGGGACAGGGCGATCTCACCCCTCCACTTT
.	14	TRBV5-1	.	TRBJ1-1	CASSRGQINTEAFF	TGCGCCAGCAGCCGAGGACAGATTAACACTGAAGCTTTCTTT
TRBD1	14	TRBV6-5	.	TRBJ1-2	CASTWTGIIYGYTF	TGTGCCAGCACCTGGACAGGCATTATCTATGGCTACACCTTC